The 23 T cell receptor beta chains below all came from one sample that was sequenced in a study of blood T cell repertoires in COVID-19. TCRdb's table, derived via immunoSEQ multiplex PCR, lists solely in-frame clones and lacks some. The sample has 200,000 to 250,000 clones; approximately 81% are singletons. Source material: peripheral blood. These receptor sequences come from a woman of 80 years or more with acute or convalescent COVID-19.

The chain is built from TRBV28 and TRBJ1-2; the D is unclear. CDR1 is MDHEN and CDR2 is SYDVKM in the germline V gene. V lost 6 bases and J lost 4, with 12 bases in between. The CDR3 is 13 amino acids. CDR3 sequence reads: CASRSGSRYGYTF. For the CDR3, the DNA is TGTGCCAGCAGAAGCGGCAGTCGCTATGGCTACACCTTC.

J is TRBJ2-2 and V is TRBV10-3; D gene uncertain. With 2 bases removed from V and 0 bases from J, the gap between germline ends came to 7 bases. The germline V gene has CDR1 ENHRY and CDR2 SYGVKD. The CDR3 sequence is 15 residues long. Here the CDR3 reads CAISESTSNTGELFF. DNA for the CDR3: TGTGCCATCAGTGAGAGTACTTCGAACACCGGGGAGCTGTTTTTT.

In its sample, this clone was seen once. The chain uses TRBV3-1 (or the pseudogene TRBV3-2) and TRBJ2-3, with 7 nucleotides matching TRBD1. Germline CDR1 LGHDT, CDR2 YNNKEL (reference sequence). CDR3 length: 12 residues. Trimming removed 5 bases from V and 6 bases from J; junction bases left unmatched: 2. The CDR3 bases are TGTGCCAGCAGCAGGGGGCGGGATACGCAGTATTTT. It translates to CASSRGRDTQYF.

The chain carries TRBV9 and TRBJ1-3, with no clear D. The V gene's germline CDR1 is SGDLS and CDR2 YYNGEE. The CDR3 is 13 amino acids. V lost 5 bases and J lost 0, with 6 bases in between. The CDR3 region has the DNA TGTGCCAGCAGTCCCATCTCTGGAAACACCATATATTTT. It yields the protein CASSPISGNTIYF.

This chain uses TRBV3-1 (or the pseudogene TRBV3-2) with TRBJ1-2, with a possible D match to TRBD1 (6 bases). The CDR3 covers 14 residues. The V and J ends lost 2 bases and 5 bases respectively, with 12 bases between them. CDR1 and CDR2 from the germline V gene are LGHDT and YNNKEL (reference sequence). CDR3: CASSQWQQGYGYTF. In DNA form, the CDR3 reads TGTGCCAGCAGCCAATGGCAGCAGGGGTATGGCTACACCTTC.

J is TRBJ2-5 and V is TRBV24-1; 11 bases map to TRBD2. The J segment lost 5 bases and the V segment lost 9 bases, leaving 10 bases of the junction unmatched. The CDR3 runs 15 residues. Germline V gene lookup returns CDR1 KGHDR and CDR2 SFDVKD. CDR3 in DNA: TGTGCCACCGGGGATAGCGGGGGGGGCTTTGAGACCCAGTACTTC. As protein: CATGDSGGGFETQYF.

This chain links TRBV6-6 with TRBJ2-5, with 7 bases identical to TRBD2. CDR3 length: 14 residues. In germline, CDR1 is MNHNY, CDR2 SVGAGI (reference sequence). V gave up 7 bases and J gave up 3 bases; unmatched junction bases: 8. The CDR3 nucleotides read TGTGCCAGCAACCTGGGGAGGGAAAAAGAGACCCAGTACTTC. Its translation: CASNLGREKETQYF.

The chain joins TRBV28 to TRBJ2-1; maybe TRBD2 (7 bases). V was cut by 5 bases and J by 5 bases, with 19 bases left in between. CDR1 is MDHEN and CDR2 is SYDVKM in the germline V gene. CDR3 length equals 16 residues. Written as DNA, the CDR3 is TGTGCCAGCAGTCCCGCGGCGGGGGCGGGGAACAATGAGCAGTTCTTC. It encodes CASSPAAGAGNNEQFF.

The CDR3 bases are TGCGCCAGCAGCTTGTTAGGGGGTAGCTCCTACGAGCAGTACTTC. Protein sequence: CASSLLGGSSYEQYF. The chain links TRBV5-1 to TRBJ2-7; a possible D gene is TRBD1 (6 bases). Germline CDR1 and CDR2: SGHRS and YFSETQ. V gave up 1 base and J gave up 0 bases, with 11 bases separating them. The CDR3 has 15 residues.

The chain couples TRBV3-1 (or the pseudogene TRBV3-2) to TRBJ1-2; 8 bases align to TRBD1. The CDR3 spans 16 residues. Germline V gene sequence: CDR1 LGHDT, CDR2 YNNKEL (reference sequence). V was clipped by 3 bases and J by 0 bases; unmatched bases: 6. In nucleotides, the CDR3 is TGTGCCAGCAGCCAGAGGACAGGGCAAGCTAACTATGGCTACACCTTC. Protein product: CASSQRTGQANYGYTF.

This clone occurred once. V usage is TRBV2 and J usage is TRBJ1-2, with 7 bases that match TRBD1. CDR3 length: 14 residues. The germline gives CDR1 SNHLY, CDR2 FYNNEI. J lost 2 bases, V lost 5 bases, and 5 bases had no gene match. The CDR3 loop reads CASSYRGENYGYTF. CDR3 coding DNA: TGTGCCAGCAGTTACAGGGGCGAGAACTATGGCTACACCTTC.

This clone has just one count. This rearrangement joins TRBV5-1 to TRBJ2-1; 7 bases are shared with TRBD1. CDR1 is SGHRS and CDR2 is YFSETQ in the germline V gene. The CDR3 covers 18 residues. After removal of 5 bases from V and 0 bases from J, the junction contained 14 bases not matched to a gene. The CDR3 loop is CASRQPGTAESSYNEQFF. The DNA of the CDR3 is TGCGCCAGCAGACAGCCGGGGACAGCCGAGAGCTCCTACAATGAGCAGTTCTTC.

The J gene is TRBJ1-3, the V gene TRBV18, with D perhaps matching TRBD1 (6 bases). CDR3 size: 15 residues. In germline, CDR1 is KGHSH, CDR2 LQKENI. V lost 6 bases and J 0 bases, leaving 12 bases between the germline ends. CDR3 nucleotides: TGTGCCAGCTCGCTCAACAGGGACTCTGGAAACACCATATATTTT. It is translated as CASSLNRDSGNTIYF.

The count of this clone is one. This chain uses TRBV7-2 with TRBJ1-1; no reliable D call. The V and J ends lost 3 bases and 3 bases respectively, with 11 bases between them. In germline, CDR1 is SGHTA, CDR2 FQGNSA. The CDR3 extends over 14 amino acids. CDR3 DNA: TGTGCCAGCAGCTTTGGAGGGCCCGACACTGAAGCTTTCTTT. Translated, it gives CASSFGGPDTEAFF.

This clone was counted a few times. The genes are TRBV5-4 and TRBJ1-6; weak D call: TRBD1 (6 bases). The CDR3 consists of 14 residues. V lost 5 bases and J 6 bases, leaving 12 bases between the germline ends. Germline V lookup: CDR1 SGHNT, CDR2 YYREEE (reference sequence). CDR3 protein: CASRVRDTNSPLHF. DNA of the CDR3: TGTGCCAGCAGGGTCCGGGACACTAATTCACCCCTCCACTTT.

This clone was found once. The V and J genes are TRBV10-3 and TRBJ1-1; 9 positions agree with TRBD1. Germline CDR1 and CDR2: ENHRY and SYGVKD. V was clipped by 0 bases and J by 0 bases; unmatched bases: 5. The CDR3 consists of 17 residues. The CDR3 sequence: CAISESTRTGVNTEAFF. Written as DNA, the CDR3 is TGTGCCATCAGTGAGTCGACTCGGACAGGGGTGAACACTGAAGCTTTCTTT.

V and J are TRBV7-9 and TRBJ1-1, with D tentatively TRBD1 (6 bases). V lost 5 bases to trimming and J lost 10 bases, with 14 bases between them. CDR1 and CDR2 (germline): SEHNR, FQNEAQ (reference sequence). CDR3 length: 12 residues. Here the CDR3 reads CASSPPTGRAFF. The CDR3 nucleotides read TGTGCCAGCAGCCCACCGACAGGTCGAGCTTTCTTT.

The gene calls are TRBV6-6 and TRBJ1-4; 7 bases fit TRBD1. J gave up 4 bases and V 2 bases, and 4 bases lay outside the gene matches. The CDR3 runs to 15 residues. Looked up from germline, CDR1 is MNHNY and CDR2 is SVGAGI (reference sequence). Here the CDR3 reads CASSYRDSSNEKLFF. The CDR3 nucleotides read TGTGCCAGCAGTTACCGGGACAGTAGTAATGAAAAACTGTTTTTT.

This clone was seen more than once but under ten times. The J gene is TRBJ1-2, the V gene TRBV7-2; D is unclear. V was cut by 5 bases and J by 6 bases, with 19 bases left in between. CDR3 length: 15 amino acids. CDR1 is SGHTA and CDR2 is FQGNSA in the germline V gene. As DNA, the CDR3 is TGTGCCAGCAGCCCTAGGAATACCCCCCCCGATGGCTACACCTTC. Amino acid sequence: CASSPRNTPPDGYTF.

The CDR3 DNA is TGTGCCAGCAGCTTGGTGTCGGGACAGAAAGCTTTCTTT. Encoded protein: CASSLVSGQKAFF. The genes are TRBV5-5 and TRBJ1-1; 7 nucleotides agree with TRBD1. The J segment lost 9 bases and the V segment lost 0 bases, leaving 5 bases of the junction unmatched. Per the germline V gene, CDR1 is SGHKS and CDR2 is YYEKEE (reference sequence). This CDR3 contains 13 residues.

J is TRBJ2-1 and V is TRBV5-1, with 11 bases that match TRBD2. Germline V gene lookup returns CDR1 SGHRS and CDR2 YFSETQ. Unmatched junction bases numbered 11, after V lost 4 bases and J lost 5 bases. The CDR3 is 17 amino acids. The CDR3 sequence is CASSLLGLAGGHNEQFF. The CDR3 nucleotides are TGCGCCAGCAGCCTCTTAGGGCTAGCGGGGGGCCACAATGAGCAGTTCTTC.

This chain joins TRBV6-1 and TRBJ2-5; maybe TRBD2 (6 bases). There are 14 residues in the CDR3. Germline loops: CDR1 MNHNS, CDR2 SASEGT. With 2 bases removed from V and 2 bases from J, the gap between germline ends came to 9 bases. The CDR3 loop is CASSESGGQETQYF. CDR3 nucleotide sequence: TGTGCCAGCAGTGAATCCGGGGGACAAGAGACCCAGTACTTC.

The sample holds one count of this clone. The V call is TRBV14, the J call TRBJ2-3, with 14 positions matching TRBD2. The CDR3 is 19 amino acids. Germline CDR1 SGHDN, CDR2 FVKESK. V shed 2 bases and J 1 base; nucleotides not matched to a gene: 8. Here the CDR3 reads CASSQRTSGGSGGTDTQYF. CDR3 nucleotides: TGTGCCAGCAGCCAACGGACTAGCGGGGGGAGTGGAGGCACAGATACGCAGTATTTT. The variable domain in full, completed from reference TRBV14 and TRBJ2-3, reads EAGVTQFPSHSVIEKGQTVTLRCDPISGHDNLYWYRRVMGKEIKFLLHFVKESKQDESGMPNNRFLAERTGGTYSTLKVQPAELEDSGVYFCASSQRTSGGSGGTDTQYFGPGTRLTVL.